The clone carrying this TCR beta chain was observed at least ten times. The antigen is unknown. The study enrolled ophthalmopathy donors with moderate-to-severe activity, CAS ≥3, NOSPECS ≥4 and duration under 3 months. The authors used Ficoll-Paque density gradient centrifugation to separate PBMCs. The input was 7.5 to 10 ml of fresh peripheral blood. There are 14 residues in the CDR3. Germline V gives CDR1 MNHEY, CDR2 SVGAGI. The V end was cut by 0 bases, the J end by 7 bases, with 7 bases between. CDR3 regions of TCR beta were amplified from RNA transcripts. RT-PCR with HTBI primers came first, then second-round multiplex PCR. TCRdb reanalysed the multiplex PCR reads using MiXCR and keeps one entry per CDR3 protein. The table shows about half a million distinct CDR3 sequences, with around 14% occurring only once. The source of the sample is a study of Graves' ophthalmopathy and Graves' hyperthyroidism.

The study's findings and limits: Sensitivity of 87.88% and specificity of about 77% were achieved when a 13-signature model separated ophthalmopathy from stable hyperthyroidism.

Specimen: blood. The sequence derives from a woman in her thirties with Graves' ophthalmopathy. The gene calls are TRBV6-5 and TRBJ1-6; no clear D gene. The CDR3 coding sequence is TGTGCCAGCAGTTACTCCAGCTCAAATTCACCCCTCCACTTT. Translation gives CASSYSSSNSPLHF.